This T cell receptor (beta chain) was identified during a study of T cells in Graves' hyperthyroidism and ophthalmopathy. Study conclusions and caveats: From stable hyperthyroidism, ophthalmopathy was separated by a 13 V-J model.

RNA transcripts gave rise to amplified TCR beta CDR3 regions. RT-PCR in the first round (using the HTBI primer set) targeted the TCR CDR3. TCRdb re-called the multiplex PCR reads with MiXCR, one entry per CDR3 protein. The sample holds about 560,000 distinct CDR3 sequences; over 15% are singletons and the top ten take 15% to 20%. Graves' hyperthyroidism is called stable when ophthalmopathy does not progress within 18 months. Diagnoses were made from clinical symptoms, serum measures (thyroxine and TRAb), thyroid ultrasound and orbital computed tomography. This CDR3 has 14 residues. The V end lost 4 bases, the J end lost 0 bases, and 9 bases lay between the germline ends. Germline V lookup: CDR1 KGHDR, CDR2 SFDVKD. This clonotype showed up many times. Its antigen is not known.

Material for sequencing was blood. This sequence originates from a woman aged 18-30 years with Graves' hyperthyroidism. V gene TRBV24-1 combines with J gene TRBJ2-7, with a weak D call TRBD1 (5 bases). DNA for the CDR3: TGTGCCACCAGTGACCCAGGGAACTCCTACGAGCAGTACTTC. The encoded protein is CATSDPGNSYEQYF.